Each of the 12 T cell receptor beta chains below was sequenced from the same sample in a study of tumor-infiltrating lymphocytes in primary liver carcinoma. The study co-extracted DNA and RNA from 20-30 mg of unsorted bulk tissue. Total RNA amounting to 500 ng was the source from which TCR beta cDNA was made with a constant-region primer. Three-round nested multiplex PCR performed with slightly modified ARM-PCR produced the TCR beta libraries. PCR rounds one and two used TRBV1-TRBV30 forward primers with a C-beta reverse primer for around 9 cycles each. TCRdb used MiXCR to reprocess the multiplex PCR reads, holding one entry per CDR3 protein. Among 95,000 to 100,000 distinct CDR3 sequences listed, about 70% were seen once. Source material: liver tumor tissue from sampling region 2. As for subset: tumor region T2, inferior pole. The origin of the receptors is a woman aged 60-75 years with primary liver carcinoma and hepatitis B virus infection.

This clonotype turned up a few times. This sequence joins TRBV28 and TRBJ2-4, with a possible D match to TRBD1 (6 bases). The V end lost 1 base, the J end lost 3 bases, and 19 bases lay between the germline ends. The CDR3 runs to 18 residues. Germline-derived CDR1 and CDR2 are MDHEN and SYDVKM. The CDR3 protein is CASSLYFLRGSDKNIQYF. CDR3 sequence (DNA): TGTGCCAGCAGTTTATATTTTTTGAGGGGGTCGGACAAAAACATTCAGTACTTC.

V and J are TRBV6-2 or TRBV6-3 and TRBJ2-3; 9 nucleotides agree with TRBD2. Germline V CDR1 and CDR2: MNHEY, SVGEGT. The CDR3 extends over 14 amino acids. With 8 bases clipped from V and 4 bases from J, the junction kept 7 bases outside the gene matches. The CDR3 loop reads CASLLAGVSDTQYF. The CDR3 bases are TGTGCCAGCCTCTTAGCGGGAGTTTCAGATACGCAGTATTTT.

About this clonotype: A read error may be the cause here, since a much bigger clone is one base away. The J gene is TRBJ2-7, the V gene TRBV5-5; D call uncertain. Germline V gene lookup returns CDR1 SGHKS and CDR2 YYEKEE (reference sequence). V lost 2 bases and J lost 3, with 15 bases in between. The CDR3 sequence is 15 residues long. This CDR3 is CASSFGIATGYEQYF. The CDR3 DNA sequence: TGTGCCAGCAGCTTTGGGATAGCCACCGGCTACGAGCAGTACTTC.

This clonotype came up many times. This chain uses TRBV7-9 with TRBJ1-5; 10 positions agree with TRBD1. The J segment lost 7 bases and the V segment lost 5 bases, leaving 2 bases of the junction unmatched. Germline values: CDR1 SEHNR, CDR2 FQNEAQ (reference sequence). This CDR3 has 13 residues. The CDR3 DNA is TGTGCCAGCAGCGTGACAGGGGGCCAGCCCCAGCATTTT. Translating it yields CASSVTGGQPQHF. Full variable domain (outside the CDR3, taken from reference TRBV7-9 and TRBJ1-5): DTGVSQNPRHKITKRGQNVTFRCDPISEHNRLYWYRQTLGQGPEFLTYFQNEAQLEKSRLLSDRFSAERPKGSFSTLEIQRTEQGDSAMYLCASSVTGGQPQHFGDGTRLSIL.

As for this clonotype: This likely comes from a read error, as the CDR3 has no conserved phenylalanine or tryptophan at its end. V is TRBV29-1 and J is TRBJ2-5; 9 positions match TRBD1. This CDR3 comprises 15 residues. Per the germline V gene, CDR1 is SQVTM and CDR2 is ANQGSEA. J gave up 4 bases and V 4 bases, and 10 bases lay outside the gene matches. The CDR3 loop reads CSVGSGGQGLETQYL. The CDR3 DNA follows: TGCAGCGTTGGTTCGGGGGGACAGGGTCTAGAGACCCAGTACCTC.

Points on this clonotype: The CDR3 does not end in the conserved phenylalanine or tryptophan, so this is likely a read error. The CDR3 sequence: CASSLVVTPSYEQYY. The CDR3 DNA sequence: TGTGCCAGCAGCTTAGTCGTAACACCATCCTACGAGCAGTACTAC. The V and J genes are TRBV11-3 and TRBJ2-7; D call uncertain. The ends were cut back, 1 base at V and 1 base at J, with 11 bases in the middle. CDR3 length: 15 residues. The germline CDR1 and CDR2 sequences are SGHNT and YENEEA.

The sample holds many counts of this clonotype. J is TRBJ2-1 and V is TRBV30; the D gene is possibly TRBD2 (6 bases). Germline V lookup: CDR1 GTSNPN, CDR2 SVGIG (reference sequence). The CDR3 has 15 residues. V was pared by 0 bases and J by 3 bases, with 12 bases between. The DNA of the CDR3 is TGTGCCTGGAGTGTGGCGGGAAGCTTCTACAATGAGCAGTTCTTC. Its protein product is CAWSVAGSFYNEQFF.

Comments on this clonotype: The conserved closing phenylalanine or tryptophan is absent in this CDR3, likely reflecting a read error. The V call is TRBV11-2, the J call TRBJ2-1; possibly TRBD2 for D (5 bases). CDR1 SGHAT and CDR2 FQNNGV come from the germline V gene. The CDR3 contains 16 residues. CDR3 DNA sequence: TGTGCCGGCAGCCGACTAAACCCCGAGGTTGCCAATGAGCAGTTCTCA. Residues: CAGSRLNPEVANEQFS.

The chain links TRBV4-1 to TRBJ2-3; D not resolved. The V gene lost 1 base and the J gene lost 6 bases, with 20 bases spanning the gap. The germline gives CDR1 MGHRA, CDR2 YSYEKL. CDR3 size: 17 residues. This CDR3 reads CASSQGVQQTTRDTQYF. CDR3 nucleotides: TGCGCCAGCAGCCAAGGGGTCCAGCAGACCACGCGGGATACGCAGTATTTT.

Note on this clonotype: The junction departs from germline at one end; a sequencing error may be responsible. The chain carries TRBV11-2 and TRBJ2-7; TRBD2 agrees at 12 bases. Germline CDR1 is SGHAT and CDR2 is FQNNGV. The CDR3 is 14 amino acids. The DNA for the CDR3 is TGTGCCAGAAGCTTGACTAGCGGGGGTTACGAAGAGTACTTC. Translating it yields CARSLTSGGYEEYF.

This clonotype was seen a single time. Here the CDR3 omits its conserved ending phenylalanine or tryptophan, so a read error is the likely source. This rearrangement joins TRBV12-3 or TRBV12-4 to TRBJ2-6; the match to TRBD2 covers 10 bases. The CDR3 is made up of 21 amino acids. This CDR3 reads CASSWRPRGLAGVSGANVLTS. The CDR3 DNA follows: TGTGCTAGCAGTTGGCGCCCCAGGGGGCTAGCGGGAGTGTCTGGGGCCAACGTCCTGACTTCC.

Details on this clonotype: This likely comes from a read error, as the CDR3 has no conserved phenylalanine or tryptophan at its end. The chain combines TRBV6-1 with TRBJ2-2, with 10 bases matching TRBD2. The germline V gene encodes CDR1 MNHNS and CDR2 SASEGT. The CDR3 is 17 residues long. The trim removed 4 bases at V and 8 bases at J, leaving 13 bases unmatched. CDR3 DNA sequence: TGTGCCAGCAGTGTAAGGCCTAGCGGGAGTCTTTCTGGGGAGCTGTTTTCT. It specifies CASSVRPSGSLSGELFS.